This T cell receptor (beta chain) is from a study of T cell clusters in autoimmune cytopenias. Per the germline V gene, CDR1 is MDHEN and CDR2 is SYDVKM. The CDR3 runs 17 residues. One tube held mixed TRB-A and TRB-B primer pools for touch-down PCR. One entry per CDR3 protein, without DNA, is what TCRdb gives after re-calling the multiplex PCR reads. This specimen shows around 7,800 distinct CDR3 sequences; the ten leading clones hold approximately 4.7%. Regarding this clonotype: Its specificity is unknown.

Whole-study findings and limits: Active autoimmune hepatitis patients had approximately 3-fold fewer exclusive TRB clusters than healthy donors.

Roughly 40,000 genome equivalents of blood DNA were amplified for TRB. Sequencing was performed on peripheral blood. The receptor was derived from a human donor with an autoimmune cytopenia or autoimmune hepatitis (not recorded which). This chain connects TRBV28 to TRBJ2-1; TCRdb calls TRBD1, which cannot be checked without DNA. CDR3 loop: CASSFPSGQGINWEQFF.